The 30 T cell receptor beta chains given below trace back to one sample, sequenced in a study of blood T cell repertoires in COVID-19. Generated by immunoSEQ multiplex PCR, the TCRdb table keeps only in-frame clones and is missing some. Among 45,000 to 70,000 clones listed, almost 85% were seen once. Material: peripheral blood. The receptors come from a woman older than 75 with acute or convalescent COVID-19.

The chain recombines TRBV9 with TRBJ2-2, with TRBD1 as a possible D gene (6 bases). CDR3 size: 18 residues. The V end lost 3 bases, the J end lost 6 bases, and 24 bases lay between the germline ends. The V gene's germline CDR1 is SGDLS and CDR2 YYNGEE. The CDR3 is CASSENRDGRTFAGELFF. The CDR3 DNA is TGTGCCAGCAGCGAAAACAGGGATGGTCGAACATTCGCCGGGGAGCTGTTTTTT.

A remark on this clone: Germline and junction disagree at one end, which may indicate a read error. The chain is built from TRBV2 and TRBJ2-7; 10 bases fit TRBD1. The germline V gene has CDR1 SNHLY and CDR2 FYNNEI. This CDR3 is 13 amino acids long. DNA for the CDR3: TGTGCCAGCAAAGGGACAGGGGAAGTTGGTCTACCTTTC. Encoded protein: CASKGTGEVGLPF.

The gene calls are TRBV4-1 and TRBJ1-3; D may be TRBD1 (5 bases). The germline V gene encodes CDR1 MGHRA and CDR2 YSYEKL. Trimming removed 1 base at V and 3 bases at J, with 7 bases between. The CDR3 consists of 14 residues. CDR3 coding DNA: TGCGCCAGCAGCCAAGTAGGGGTTGGAAACACCATATATTTT. Residues: CASSQVGVGNTIYF.

The rearrangement links TRBV18 to TRBJ1-3; D ambiguous. The length of the CDR3 is 16 residues. V gave up 3 bases and J gave up 0 bases, with 12 bases separating them. Per germline, CDR1 KGHSH and CDR2 LQKENI. CDR3 nucleotides: TGTGCCAGCTCACCTCTGACAAGCAACTCTGGAAACACCATATATTTT. This encodes CASSPLTSNSGNTIYF. Full variable domain (rest looked up from reference TRBV18 and TRBJ1-3): NAGVMQNPRHLVRRRGQEARLRCSPMKGHSHVYWYRQLPEEGLKFMVYLQKENIIDESGMPKERFSAEFPKEGPSILRIQQVVRGDSAAYFCASSPLTSNSGNTIYFGEGSWLTVV.

This clone was detected only a few times. The rearrangement joins TRBV19 to TRBJ1-5; D uncertain. The CDR3 is 13 amino acids. Germline V lookup: CDR1 LNHDA, CDR2 SQIVND (reference sequence). Trimming removed 4 bases from V and 3 bases from J, with 7 bases in between. The chain's CDR3 is CASSRLPNQPQHF. As DNA, the CDR3 is TGTGCCAGTAGTAGGCTCCCCAATCAGCCCCAGCATTTT.

This clone is classed as medium-sized. This rearrangement joins TRBV18 to TRBJ1-1, with D perhaps TRBD1 (6 bases). CDR3 length equals 16 residues. Trimming left V 3 bases short and J 2 bases short, with 16 bases between. CDR1 is KGHSH, CDR2 LQKENI, per germline. The chain's CDR3 is CASSPLPMTGNTEAFF. CDR3 nucleotides: TGTGCCAGCTCACCGCTACCAATGACAGGAAACACTGAAGCTTTCTTT.

V gene TRBV5-1 combines with J gene TRBJ1-2; D is possibly TRBD1 (5 bases). This CDR3 comprises 13 residues. Germline assignment: CDR1 SGHRS and CDR2 YFSETQ. The V end was cut by 4 bases, the J end by 1 base, with 8 bases between. CDR3 DNA sequence: TGCGCCAGCAGCGCGGGACTTAACTATGGCTACACCTTC. It encodes CASSAGLNYGYTF. The variable domain in full, completed from reference TRBV5-1 and TRBJ1-2, reads KAGVTQTPRYLIKTRGQQVTLSCSPISGHRSVSWYQQTPGQGLQFLFEYFSETQRNKGNFPGRFSGRQFSNSRSEMNVSTLELGDSALYLCASSAGLNYGYTFGSGTRLTVV.

Remarks on this clone: A junction boundary mismatches the germline segment, possibly from a read error. The chain is built from TRBV12-3 or TRBV12-4 and TRBJ2-1; D gene uncertain. The CDR3 contains 11 residues. CDR3 sequence (DNA): TGTGCCAGCAGCCTAGGCAGCGAGCTGTTCTTC. Translating it yields CASSLGSELFF.

The rearrangement links TRBV6-2 or TRBV6-3 to TRBJ2-4; the D gene is possibly TRBD2 (7 bases). The length of the CDR3 is 15 residues. Germline V gene sequence: CDR1 MNHEY, CDR2 SVGEGT. V was shortened by 4 bases and J by 0 bases, with 10 bases between the two germline ends. The CDR3 DNA reads TGTGCCAGCAGTTGGGGGGGCCCAGCCAAAAACATTCAGTACTTC. Protein sequence: CASSWGGPAKNIQYF.

The V call is TRBV12-5, the J call TRBJ1-3; D is uncertain. Trimming left V 4 bases short and J 0 bases short, with 13 bases between. CDR1 LGHNT and CDR2 FRNRAP come from the germline V gene. The CDR3 loop spans 16 amino acids. The CDR3 spells CASGSPRSDSGNTIYF. CDR3 bases: TGTGCTAGTGGTTCCCCCCGCAGCGACTCTGGAAACACCATATATTTT.

The V and J genes are TRBV5-1 and TRBJ1-5, with 8 bases that match TRBD1. The CDR3 covers 14 residues. Trimming cost V 4 bases and J 4 bases; bases outside gene matches: 4. Per the germline V gene, CDR1 is SGHRS and CDR2 is YFSETQ. CDR3 region: CASSPGQGNQPQHF. Written as DNA, the CDR3 is TGCGCCAGCAGCCCTGGACAGGGTAATCAGCCCCAGCATTTT.

The CDR3 nucleotides read TGCGCCAGCAGTGTTGCGGGGGGGCCCGGGAATGAGCAGTTCTTC. This sequence encodes CASSVAGGPGNEQFF. The V and J genes are TRBV10-2 and TRBJ2-1; 9 bases map to TRBD2. With 4 bases clipped from V and 7 bases from J, the junction kept 8 bases outside the gene matches. CDR3 size: 15 residues. CDR1 is WSHSY, CDR2 SAAADI, per germline.

The CDR3 nucleotides are TGCGCCAGCAGCTTGGTCCCCCCTGGGGGGTCGGGTAGTTCACCCCTCCACTTT. Residues: CASSLVPPGGSGSSPLHF. This chain joins TRBV5-1 and TRBJ1-6; possible D gene TRBD1, 5 bases. V was shortened by 0 bases and J by 9 bases, with 22 bases between the two germline ends. The CDR3 has 18 residues. Germline V gene lookup returns CDR1 SGHRS and CDR2 YFSETQ.

The J gene is TRBJ1-6, the V gene TRBV7-2, with TRBD1 as a possible D gene (5 bases). Germline CDR1 SGHTA, CDR2 FQGNSA. The CDR3 is made up of 15 amino acids. Trimming removed 3 bases from V and 8 bases from J, with 14 bases in between. The CDR3 spells CASSLEGLRHSPLHF. The DNA for the CDR3 is TGTGCCAGCAGCTTGGAGGGGCTTAGGCATTCACCCCTCCACTTT.

The chain uses TRBV5-1 and TRBJ2-6, with a tentative D call TRBD1 (5 bases). In germline, CDR1 is SGHRS, CDR2 YFSETQ. This CDR3 contains 17 residues. Trimming left V 5 bases short and J 0 bases short, with 15 bases between. This CDR3 is CASRQGFSVSGANVLTF. CDR3 in DNA: TGCGCCAGCAGGCAGGGATTTTCTGTCTCTGGGGCCAACGTCCTGACTTTC.

The chain employs TRBV7-9 and TRBJ2-7; TRBD1 agrees at 8 bases. The germline CDR1 and CDR2 sequences are SEHNR and FQNEAQ (reference sequence). This CDR3 has 15 residues. Trimming took 5 bases from V and 2 from J; bases not matched to a gene: 8. CDR3 DNA: TGTGCCAGCAGCCCCCCGCGGACAGGGACCTACGAGCAGTACTTC. Amino acid sequence: CASSPPRTGTYEQYF.

This chain connects TRBV6-5 to TRBJ1-1; 8 bases fit TRBD1. Unmatched junction bases numbered 11, after V lost 5 bases and J lost 6 bases. CDR1 is MNHEY and CDR2 is SVGAGI in the germline V gene. The CDR3 loop spans 15 amino acids. As DNA, the CDR3 is TGTGCCAGCAGTACCAAGAGGACAGGGAGCGCTGAAGCTTTCTTT. It translates to CASSTKRTGSAEAFF.

The rearrangement links TRBV5-1 to TRBJ2-7; a weak D match, TRBD2 (6 bases). Trimming cost V 3 bases and J 6 bases, with 19 bases left between them. The CDR3 contains 15 residues. Germline V CDR1 and CDR2: SGHRS, YFSETQ. The CDR3 DNA reads TGCGCCAGCAGCTCCGTCGGGGGACGGACCGGCGAGCAGTACTTC. Translated, it gives CASSSVGGRTGEQYF.

This chain joins TRBV11-2 and TRBJ2-2; 12 bases map to TRBD2. V trimming: 5 bases; J trimming: 5 bases; junction bases outside the gene matches: 9. CDR1 is SGHAT and CDR2 is FQNNGV in the germline V gene. CDR3 length: 17 amino acids. CDR3 coding DNA: TGTGCCAGCAGCGGTACGGGACTAGCGGGTGGTACCGGGGAGCTGTTTTTT. It translates to CASSGTGLAGGTGELFF.

The chain is built from TRBV3-1 (or the pseudogene TRBV3-2) and TRBJ1-1; D is ambiguous. Germline V CDR1 and CDR2: LGHDT, YNNKEL (reference sequence). V lost 4 bases, J lost 1 base, and 10 bases lay in between. CDR3 length: 14 residues. As DNA, the CDR3 is TGTGCCAGCAGCCGGGCAAACCGGAACACTGAAGCTTTCTTT. Translation: CASSRANRNTEAFF.

The chain employs TRBV10-2 and TRBJ2-5; TRBD1 matches at 9 bases. The CDR3 covers 15 residues. Germline V gene sequence: CDR1 WSHSY, CDR2 SAAADI. The trim removed 3 bases at V and 2 bases at J, leaving 4 bases unmatched. The CDR3, as DNA: TGCGCCAGCAGTGATCGAGACAGGGGGCAAGAGACCCAGTACTTC. Its protein is CASSDRDRGQETQYF.

The V and J genes are TRBV6-4 and TRBJ2-3; the match to TRBD1 covers 8 bases. J was trimmed by 4 bases and V by 3 bases; bases with no gene match: 6. Germline V CDR1 and CDR2: MRHNA, SNTAGT. The CDR3 loop spans 15 amino acids. The CDR3 sequence is CASSEGRGPADTQYF. As DNA, the CDR3 is TGTGCCAGCAGTGAAGGCAGGGGGCCTGCAGATACGCAGTATTTT.

J is TRBJ2-5 and V is TRBV7-2; weak D call: TRBD2 (5 bases). Trimming shortened V by 5 bases and J by 5 bases, and 15 bases separated the two germline ends. The CDR3 has 14 residues. The germline V gene has CDR1 SGHTA and CDR2 FQGNSA. The CDR3 protein is CASSTASTPETQYF. For the CDR3, the DNA is TGTGCCAGCAGCACTGCTAGCACCCCCGAGACCCAGTACTTC.

This chain links TRBV11-3 with TRBJ2-1; the D gene is possibly TRBD2 (7 bases). This CDR3 is built from 14 residues. Trimming pared 4 bases from V and 5 bases from J, leaving 12 bases between. The germline gives CDR1 SGHNT, CDR2 YENEEA. The CDR3 reads CASSSGGDNNEQFF. The DNA of the CDR3 is TGTGCCAGCAGCTCGGGGGGCGACAACAATGAGCAGTTCTTC.

CDR3: CASSQTSGGDTQYF. The CDR3 DNA reads TGTGCCAGCAGCCAAACTAGCGGGGGGGATACGCAGTATTTT. The genes are TRBV3-1 (or the pseudogene TRBV3-2) and TRBJ2-3, with 12 bases fitting TRBD2. With 2 bases clipped from V and 6 bases from J, the junction kept 0 bases outside the gene matches. Per the germline V gene, CDR1 is LGHDT and CDR2 is YNNKEL (reference sequence). The CDR3 length is 14 residues.

This chain connects TRBV5-1 to TRBJ2-7, with 9 bases aligning to TRBD1. V trimming: 4 bases; J trimming: 2 bases; junction bases outside the gene matches: 4. CDR1 is SGHRS and CDR2 is YFSETQ in the germline V gene. The CDR3 contains 14 residues. CDR3 bases: TGCGCCAGCAGCACGGGACAGGGACCCTACGAGCAGTACTTC. This encodes CASSTGQGPYEQYF.

V usage is TRBV2 and J usage is TRBJ2-7, with TRBD1 matching over 8 bases. The CDR3 consists of 13 residues. With 7 bases clipped from V and 3 bases from J, the junction kept 5 bases outside the gene matches. Per the germline V gene, CDR1 is SNHLY and CDR2 is FYNNEI. CDR3 DNA: TGTGCCAGCAAGGGGACAGGAAACTACGAGCAGTACTTC. This sequence encodes CASKGTGNYEQYF.

The rearrangement uses TRBV28 and TRBJ1-2, with TRBD1 matching over 9 bases. Germline trimming cut 4 bases from V and 4 bases from J; bases unmatched to any gene: 10. This CDR3 spans 16 amino acids. CDR1 and CDR2 (germline): MDHEN, SYDVKM. The CDR3 spells CASSYNRGRYGYGYTF. In DNA form, the CDR3 reads TGTGCCAGCAGTTATAACAGGGGGCGATACGGCTATGGCTACACCTTC.

This clone was seen only once. The genes are TRBV2 and TRBJ2-7; 9 nucleotides line up with TRBD1. Germline V gene sequence: CDR1 SNHLY, CDR2 FYNNEI. This CDR3 is 14 amino acids long. V dropped 6 bases and J dropped 0; count of bases not matched to a gene: 3. The CDR3 coding sequence is TGTGCCAGCAGGGGACAGGGTTCCTCCTACGAGCAGTACTTC. It is translated as CASRGQGSSYEQYF.

V gene TRBV7-9 combines with J gene TRBJ1-2; the match to TRBD1 covers 10 bases. Germline V lookup: CDR1 SEHNR, CDR2 FQNEAQ (reference sequence). The CDR3 runs to 14 residues. The V gene end was trimmed by 5 bases and the J gene end by 2 bases; junction bases not matched to a gene: 2. The DNA of the CDR3 is TGTGCCAGCAGCGAGGGACAGGGGAACTATGGCTACACCTTC. Residues: CASSEGQGNYGYTF. The full variable domain, in which reference TRBV7-9 and TRBJ1-2 provide the parts outside the CDR3, is DTGVSQNPRHKITKRGQNVTFRCDPISEHNRLYWYRQTLGQGPEFLTYFQNEAQLEKSRLLSDRFSAERPKGSFSTLEIQRTEQGDSAMYLCASSEGQGNYGYTFGSGTRLTVV.